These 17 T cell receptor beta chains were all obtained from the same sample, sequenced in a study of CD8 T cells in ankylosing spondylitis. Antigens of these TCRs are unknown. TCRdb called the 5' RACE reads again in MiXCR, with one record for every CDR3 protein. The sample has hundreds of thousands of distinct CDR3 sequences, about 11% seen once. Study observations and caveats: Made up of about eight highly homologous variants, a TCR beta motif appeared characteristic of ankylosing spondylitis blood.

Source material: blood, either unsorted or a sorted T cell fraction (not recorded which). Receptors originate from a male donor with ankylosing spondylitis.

Here the CDR3 DNA reads TGTGCCAGCAGCTTGATAACTCGGCCCTACGAGCAGTACTTC. Its protein product is CASSLITRPYEQYF. The J gene is TRBJ2-7, the V gene TRBV5-6; D is undetermined. Trimming stripped 1 base from V and 2 bases from J, with 10 bases between. This CDR3 contains 14 residues. Germline CDR1 reads SGHDT; CDR2 reads YYEEEE.

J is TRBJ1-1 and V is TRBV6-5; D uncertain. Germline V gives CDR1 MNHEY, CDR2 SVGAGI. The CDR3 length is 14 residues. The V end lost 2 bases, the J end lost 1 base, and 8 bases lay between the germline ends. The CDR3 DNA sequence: TGTGCCAGCAGTTACGACGGCGCGAACACTGAAGCTTTCTTT. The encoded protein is CASSYDGANTEAFF.

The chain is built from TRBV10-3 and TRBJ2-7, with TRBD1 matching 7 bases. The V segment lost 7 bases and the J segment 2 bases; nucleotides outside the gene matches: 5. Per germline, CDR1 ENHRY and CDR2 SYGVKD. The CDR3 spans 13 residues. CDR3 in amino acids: CAITRTGTYEQYF. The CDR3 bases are TGTGCCATCACCCGGACAGGAACCTACGAGCAGTACTTC.

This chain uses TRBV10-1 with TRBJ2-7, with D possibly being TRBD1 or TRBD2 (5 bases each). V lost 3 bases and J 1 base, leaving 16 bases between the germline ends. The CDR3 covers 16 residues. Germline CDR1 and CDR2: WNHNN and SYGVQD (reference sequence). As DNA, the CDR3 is TGCGCCAGCAGTGAATATCCGGGGCGATCGTCCTACGAGCAGTACTTC. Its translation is CASSEYPGRSSYEQYF.

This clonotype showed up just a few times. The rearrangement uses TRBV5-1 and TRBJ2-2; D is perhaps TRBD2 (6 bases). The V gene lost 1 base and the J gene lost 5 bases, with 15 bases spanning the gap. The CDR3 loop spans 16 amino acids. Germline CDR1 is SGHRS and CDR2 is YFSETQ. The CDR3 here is CASSLTGGPGTGELFF. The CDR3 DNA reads TGCGCCAGCAGCTTGACAGGAGGGCCAGGAACCGGGGAGCTGTTTTTT.

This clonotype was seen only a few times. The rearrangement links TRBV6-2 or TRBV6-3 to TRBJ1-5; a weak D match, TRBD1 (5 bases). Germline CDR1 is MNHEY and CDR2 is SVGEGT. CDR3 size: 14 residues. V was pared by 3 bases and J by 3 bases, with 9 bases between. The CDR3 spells CASSYMGLNQPQHF. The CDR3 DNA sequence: TGTGCCAGCAGTTATATGGGGCTCAATCAGCCCCAGCATTTT.

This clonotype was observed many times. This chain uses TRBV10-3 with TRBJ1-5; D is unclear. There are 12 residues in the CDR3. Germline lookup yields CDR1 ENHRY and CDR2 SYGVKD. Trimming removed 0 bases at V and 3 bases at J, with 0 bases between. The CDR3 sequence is CAISESNQPQHF. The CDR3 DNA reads TGTGCCATCAGTGAGTCCAATCAGCCCCAGCATTTT.

CDR3 loop: CASVVSSGETQYF. CDR3 bases: TGCGCCAGCGTCGTGAGTTCCGGAGAGACCCAGTACTTC. This chain joins TRBV5-1 and TRBJ2-5; D gene uncertain. The germline gives CDR1 SGHRS, CDR2 YFSETQ. The V end was cut by 7 bases, the J end by 4 bases, with 14 bases between. CDR3 length equals 13 residues.

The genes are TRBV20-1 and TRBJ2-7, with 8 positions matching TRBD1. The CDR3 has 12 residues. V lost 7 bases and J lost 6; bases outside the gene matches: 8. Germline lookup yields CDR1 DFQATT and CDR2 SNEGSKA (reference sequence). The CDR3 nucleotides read TGCAGTGTTGAGGACAGGGTCGGCGAGCAGTACTTC. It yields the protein CSVEDRVGEQYF.

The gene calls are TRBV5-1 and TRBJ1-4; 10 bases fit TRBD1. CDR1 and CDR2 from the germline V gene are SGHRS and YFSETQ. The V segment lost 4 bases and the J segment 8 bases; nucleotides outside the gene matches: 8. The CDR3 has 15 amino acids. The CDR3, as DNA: TGCGCCAGCAGCGGAACCGGGACAGGGGAGGAAAAACTGTTTTTT. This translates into CASSGTGTGEEKLFF.

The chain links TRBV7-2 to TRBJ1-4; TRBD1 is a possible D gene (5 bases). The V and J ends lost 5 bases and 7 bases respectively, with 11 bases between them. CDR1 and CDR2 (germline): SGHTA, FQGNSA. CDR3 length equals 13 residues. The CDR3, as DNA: TGTGCCAGCAGCAGGGGACGCGGTGAAAAACTGTTTTTT. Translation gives CASSRGRGEKLFF.

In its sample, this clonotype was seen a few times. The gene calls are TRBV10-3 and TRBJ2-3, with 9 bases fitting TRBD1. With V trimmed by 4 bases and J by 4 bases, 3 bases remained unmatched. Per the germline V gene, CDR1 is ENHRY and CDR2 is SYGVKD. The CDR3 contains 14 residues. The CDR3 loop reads CAISVQGAADTQYF. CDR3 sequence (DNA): TGTGCCATCAGTGTACAGGGGGCTGCAGATACGCAGTATTTT.

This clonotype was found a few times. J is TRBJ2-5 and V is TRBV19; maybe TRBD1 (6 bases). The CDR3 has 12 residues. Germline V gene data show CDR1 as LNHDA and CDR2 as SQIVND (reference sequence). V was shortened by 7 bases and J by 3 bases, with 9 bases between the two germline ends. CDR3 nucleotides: TGTGCCAGTAAGGGGGATGAAGAGACCCAGTACTTC. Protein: CASKGDEETQYF.

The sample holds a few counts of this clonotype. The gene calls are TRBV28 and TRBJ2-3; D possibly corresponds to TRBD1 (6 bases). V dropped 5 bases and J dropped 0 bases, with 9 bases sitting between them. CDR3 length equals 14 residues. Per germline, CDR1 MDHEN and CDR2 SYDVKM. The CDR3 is CASSKQGSTDTQYF. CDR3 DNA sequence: TGTGCCAGCAGTAAACAGGGCAGCACAGATACGCAGTATTTT.

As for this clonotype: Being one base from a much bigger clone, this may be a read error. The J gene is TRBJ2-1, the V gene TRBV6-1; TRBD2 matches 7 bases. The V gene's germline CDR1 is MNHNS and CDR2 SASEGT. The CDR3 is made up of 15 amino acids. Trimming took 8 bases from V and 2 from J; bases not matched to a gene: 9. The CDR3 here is CASGRETSTYNEQFF. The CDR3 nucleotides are TGTGCCAGCGGTCGAGAGACTAGCACCTACAATGAGCAGTTCTTC.

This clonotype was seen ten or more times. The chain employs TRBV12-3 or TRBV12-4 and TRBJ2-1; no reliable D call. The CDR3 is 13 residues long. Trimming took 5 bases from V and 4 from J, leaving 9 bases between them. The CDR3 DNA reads TGTGCCAGCAGTGCCAGATCTTACAATGAGCAGTTCTTC. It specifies CASSARSYNEQFF.

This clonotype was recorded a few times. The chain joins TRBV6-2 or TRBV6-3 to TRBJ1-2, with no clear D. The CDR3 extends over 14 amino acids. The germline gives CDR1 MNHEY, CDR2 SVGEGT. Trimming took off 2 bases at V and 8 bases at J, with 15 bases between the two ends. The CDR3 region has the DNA TGTGCCAGCAGTTACGTCGGAGGGAGAAGGGGCTACACCTTC. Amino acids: CASSYVGGRRGYTF.